This T cell receptor (beta chain) was identified in a study of blood T cell repertoires in COVID-19. At the level of the study: Collection of acute and convalescent COVID-19 samples took place in the United States, Italy and Spain.

Sequencing used immunoSEQ multiplex PCR; TCRdb keeps in-frame clones, though not all of them. Of 200,000 to 300,000 clones in the sample, more than 80% were seen once. Of note for this clone: The same CDR3 also results from other DNA sequences found in this sample.

Individuals in the exposed group had encountered a COVID-19 case within 2 weeks preceding study entry. CDR1 and CDR2 from the germline V gene are KGHSH and LQKENI. V was shortened by 0 bases and J by 4 bases, with 5 bases between the two germline ends. The CDR3 length is 13 residues. J is TRBJ2-3 and V is TRBV18; D is unclear. Specimen: PBMCs or T cells enriched from blood (not recorded which). This TCR was recovered from a man aged 50 to 60 who had been exposed to COVID-19. DNA for the CDR3: TGTGCCAGCTCACCACCGGGCGCAGATACGCAGTATTTT. Its protein is CASSPPGADTQYF.